This T cell receptor beta chain appears in the sequencing data of a study of response to subunit inactivated influenza vaccine. Study findings and constraints: Researchers suggested that each seasonal influenza vaccination recruits few new T cells.

Each CDR3 protein gets one entry after TCRdb re-called the RT-PCR reads with MiXCR. The data contain approximately 250,000 distinct CDR3 sequences, about 12% of them singletons. Unmatched junction bases numbered 2, after V lost 6 bases and J lost 4 bases. The V gene's germline CDR1 is ENHRY and CDR2 SYGVKD. CDR3 length: 13 residues. This clonotype was counted only a few times. As yet, its antigen is unknown. This sample comprised non-naive T cells sorted from PBMCs, obtained less than 15 days before vaccination. The chain links TRBV10-3 to TRBJ1-5, with 8 bases fitting TRBD1. The clonotype was recovered from a man between 50 and 59 years old who received an inactivated influenza vaccine. CDR3 residues: CAIRRTGNQPQHF. DNA for the CDR3: TGTGCCATCAGACGGACAGGGAATCAGCCCCAGCATTTT.